This T cell receptor (beta chain) was profiled in a study of OX40 agonist ivuxolimab in advanced cancers. Study observations and caveats: In a subset of nonresponders, normalized T-cell clonal expansion was also low.

Looked up from germline, CDR1 is GTSNPN and CDR2 is SVGIG (reference sequence). The CDR3 is made up of 13 amino acids. The V end lost 0 bases, the J end lost 2 bases, and 7 bases lay between the germline ends. As regards this clone: Antigen: not known.

Data came from immunoSEQ multiplex PCR; TCRdb stores just in-frame clones and leaves some out. The data show 55,000 to 70,000 clones, about 82% seen once. Specimen: CD4+ or CD8+ T cells sorted from blood, collected in a trial of the OX40 agonist ivuxolimab. The genes are TRBV30 and TRBJ2-5, with D perhaps matching TRBD2 (5 bases). The clonotype comes from an adult with an advanced solid tumor such as melanoma, head and neck, liver or kidney cancer. CDR3 loop: CAWSVGGQETQYF. CDR3 nucleotide sequence: TGTGCCTGGAGTGTAGGCGGGCAAGAGACCCAGTACTTC.